This section outlines one T cell receptor (beta chain) sequence together with its context. This entry comes from a study of blood T cell repertoires in COVID-19. Looking at the study overall: In each case, the material was cDNA or gDNA derived from T cells, B-cell-depleted T cells, or PBMCs.

Per the original data handling: Amplification of reference gene primers provided the estimated nucleated cell counts. Generated by immunoSEQ multiplex PCR, the TCRdb table keeps only in-frame clones and is missing some. Clone size and V and J calls were adopted from that table, with D and trimming inferred from the DNA. The table has 200,000 to 300,000 clones, approximately 89% seen once; the top ten hold roughly 6.7%. The length of the CDR3 is 16 residues. The ends lost 4 bases at V and 3 bases at J; junction bases unmatched: 6. In germline, CDR1 is MRHNA, CDR2 SNTAGT. The sequencing input was peripheral blood. The sequence was collected from a woman aged 25 to 39 with COVID-19, enrolled during active disease. V gene TRBV6-4 combines with J gene TRBJ2-1; TRBD2 agrees at 10 bases. CDR3 in DNA: TGTGCCAGCAGTGGGACCGGGACTAGCGACTACAATGAGCAGTTCTTC. Translating gives CASSGTGTSDYNEQFF.